The 28 T cell receptor beta chains below come from one sample, sequenced in a study of cytomegalovirus exposure and HLA in healthy donors. Use of 60 Vbeta and 13 Jbeta primers characterized the PCR. The assay was immunoSEQ multiplex PCR, and TCRdb's table has in-frame clones only and misses some. The sample holds about 120,000 clones, around 69% seen once. Sequenced: PBMCs. These receptors were taken from a woman in her forties in good health and CMV-seropositive.

This chain joins TRBV7-2 and TRBJ2-7, with D possibly TRBD2 on 6 matching bases. Germline assignment: CDR1 SGHTA and CDR2 FQGNSA. The length of the CDR3 is 15 residues. V lost 5 bases and J lost 0, with 14 bases in between. The CDR3 coding sequence is TGTGCCAGCAGCGCCGGAGCGGGCATCTCCTACGAGCAGTACTTC. Translation: CASSAGAGISYEQYF.

The V and J genes are TRBV13 and TRBJ1-1; D ambiguous. V lost 2 bases, J lost 0 bases, and 7 bases lay in between. Germline V gene data show CDR1 as PRHDT and CDR2 as FYEKMQ (reference sequence). CDR3 length: 14 amino acids. The CDR3 nucleotides are TGTGCCAGCAGCTTAAATGCAGTGAACACTGAAGCTTTCTTT. It yields the protein CASSLNAVNTEAFF.

The chain joins TRBV7-2 to TRBJ1-5; no definite D call. CDR1 is SGHTA and CDR2 is FQGNSA in the germline V gene. Trimming shortened V by 0 bases and J by 5 bases, and 8 bases separated the two germline ends. This CDR3 spans 14 amino acids. The CDR3 DNA reads TGTGCCAGCAGCTTAGCTGAGGGCCATCAGCCCCAGCATTTT. Translated, it gives CASSLAEGHQPQHF.

V usage is TRBV25-1 and J usage is TRBJ2-6; unclear D gene. CDR1 is MGHDK, CDR2 SYGVNS, per germline. V lost 11 bases and J lost 0, with 5 bases in between. The CDR3 consists of 12 residues. CDR3 residues: CAGRSGANVLTF. The CDR3 bases are TGTGCCGGCCGCTCTGGGGCCAACGTCCTGACTTTC.

The V and J genes are TRBV27 and TRBJ1-1; 8 bases agree with TRBD1. The CDR3 consists of 14 residues. Trimming took 4 bases from V and 3 from J; bases not matched to a gene: 4. Germline loops: CDR1 MNHEY, CDR2 SMNVEV (reference sequence). The CDR3 DNA reads as TGTGCCAGCAGTTCGCACAGGGGGGACACTGAAGCTTTCTTT. The encoded protein is CASSSHRGDTEAFF.

The rearrangement uses TRBV6-1 and TRBJ1-2; TRBD1 aligns across 8 bases. The CDR3 contains 13 residues. V gave up 4 bases and J gave up 7 bases; unmatched junction bases: 5. CDR1 is MNHNS and CDR2 is SASEGT in the germline V gene. The CDR3 region is CASSVGQGFGYTF. DNA of the CDR3: TGTGCCAGCAGTGTAGGACAGGGATTTGGCTACACCTTC.

The rearrangement uses TRBV7-9 and TRBJ2-3; the D gene is possibly TRBD1 (6 bases). Trimming stripped 4 bases from V and 5 bases from J, with 13 bases between. In germline, CDR1 is SEHNR, CDR2 FQNEAQ (reference sequence). The CDR3 has 14 amino acids. The CDR3 nucleotides read TGTGCCAGCAGCTCTCGGACAGTTCGAGATACGCAGTATTTT. This translates into CASSSRTVRDTQYF.

The J gene is TRBJ1-1, the V gene TRBV5-6; D gene uncertain. This CDR3 region has 15 residues. Germline V gene sequence: CDR1 SGHDT, CDR2 YYEEEE. Trimming pared 0 bases from V and 4 bases from J, leaving 13 bases between. CDR3: CASSLALTGSTEAFF. CDR3 sequence (DNA): TGTGCCAGCAGCTTGGCCCTCACCGGGAGCACTGAAGCTTTCTTT.

The chain couples TRBV5-1 to TRBJ1-1; 9 nucleotides agree with TRBD1. Per the germline V gene, CDR1 is SGHRS and CDR2 is YFSETQ. The J segment lost 5 bases and the V segment lost 3 bases, leaving 5 bases of the junction unmatched. There are 14 residues in the CDR3. As DNA, the CDR3 is TGCGCCAGCAGCTCCACAGGGGGCAGTACTGAAGCTTTCTTT. This gives the protein CASSSTGGSTEAFF. The full variable domain, its missing parts supplied by reference TRBV5-1 and TRBJ1-1, is KAGVTQTPRYLIKTRGQQVTLSCSPISGHRSVSWYQQTPGQGLQFLFEYFSETQRNKGNFPGRFSGRQFSNSRSEMNVSTLELGDSALYLCASSSTGGSTEAFFGQGTRLTVV.

The CDR3 loop reads CASSTDRGPIYGYTF. The CDR3 nucleotides read TGCGCCAGCAGCACAGACAGGGGGCCCATCTATGGCTACACCTTC. The chain recombines TRBV5-1 with TRBJ1-2; TRBD1 matches 10 bases. The CDR3 runs to 15 residues. Germline CDR1 is SGHRS and CDR2 is YFSETQ. Trimming cost V 4 bases and J 4 bases; bases outside gene matches: 7.

The rearrangement joins TRBV5-1 to TRBJ2-5; 9 bases match TRBD2. V gave up 2 bases and J gave up 6 bases; unmatched junction bases: 5. This CDR3 comprises 14 residues. Germline loops: CDR1 SGHRS, CDR2 YFSETQ. For the CDR3, the DNA is TGCGCCAGCAGCTTAGCGGGGGGCTTGCAGACCCAGTACTTC. Its protein is CASSLAGGLQTQYF.

The chain combines TRBV19 with TRBJ1-2, with TRBD1 matching over 7 bases. The CDR3 consists of 14 residues. The germline V gene has CDR1 LNHDA and CDR2 SQIVND (reference sequence). V trimming: 2 bases; J trimming: 2 bases; junction bases outside the gene matches: 2. CDR3 sequence: CASSIRGQNYGYTF. The CDR3, as DNA: TGTGCCAGTAGTATAAGGGGGCAAAACTATGGCTACACCTTC.

DNA for the CDR3: TGTGCCAGCAGTTACTCCGGACAGGGGAGACCCCTCCACTTT. Its protein is CASSYSGQGRPLHF. This sequence joins TRBV6-5 and TRBJ1-6, with 9 bases aligning to TRBD1. The CDR3 covers 14 residues. V shed 0 bases, J shed 12 bases, and the junction held 3 bases outside the gene matches. Germline loops: CDR1 MNHEY, CDR2 SVGAGI.

This clone has just a few counts. The chain recombines TRBV13 with TRBJ1-4; 10 nucleotides agree with TRBD1. The CDR3 has 21 residues. Germline CDR1 is PRHDT and CDR2 is FYEKMQ (reference sequence). V shed 1 base, J shed 0 bases, and the junction held 14 bases outside the gene matches. CDR3 coding DNA: TGTGCCAGCAGCTTAGAAGGCGAGACAGGGGGCCAGCATGCAACTAATGAAAAACTGTTTTTT. It encodes CASSLEGETGGQHATNEKLFF. The variable domain in full, with the rest retrieved from reference TRBV13 and TRBJ1-4, is AAGVIQSPRHLIKEKRETATLKCYPIPRHDTVYWYQQGPGQDPQFLISFYEKMQSDKGSIPDRFSAQQFSDYHSELNMSSLELGDSALYFCASSLEGETGGQHATNEKLFFGSGTQLSVL.

The V call is TRBV27, the J call TRBJ1-1; TRBD1 might be the D (6 bases). The V end lost 8 bases, the J end lost 0 bases, and 13 bases lay between the germline ends. This CDR3 comprises 14 residues. Germline-derived CDR1 and CDR2 are MNHEY and SMNVEV (reference sequence). The CDR3 spells CASGRQALNTEAFF. The CDR3, as DNA: TGTGCCAGCGGTAGACAGGCTTTGAACACTGAAGCTTTCTTT.

J is TRBJ2-3 and V is TRBV6-5; 7 bases align to TRBD2. The V gene end was trimmed by 3 bases and the J gene end by 3 bases; junction bases not matched to a gene: 6. This CDR3 comprises 15 residues. CDR1 is MNHEY, CDR2 SVGAGI, per germline. CDR3 DNA: TGTGCCAGCAGTTATTTGATGGGGGGGACAGATACGCAGTATTTT. Amino acids: CASSYLMGGTDTQYF.

This CDR3 is CASGAGQLSDTQYF. The CDR3 DNA sequence: TGTGCTAGTGGTGCGGGACAGCTATCAGATACGCAGTATTTT. The chain recombines TRBV12-5 with TRBJ2-3; D is perhaps TRBD1 (7 bases). This CDR3 has 14 amino acids. Germline CDR1 and CDR2: LGHNT and FRNRAP. Trimming left V 5 bases short and J 4 bases short, with 13 bases between.

J is TRBJ1-1 and V is TRBV5-1; weak D call: TRBD1 (6 bases). Germline V gene lookup returns CDR1 SGHRS and CDR2 YFSETQ. This CDR3 comprises 15 residues. The V and J ends lost 0 bases and 6 bases respectively, with 15 bases between them. The CDR3 here is CASSLAATGISEAFF. CDR3 nucleotide sequence: TGCGCCAGCAGCTTGGCCGCGACAGGAATCTCTGAAGCTTTCTTT.

The chain has TRBV19 and TRBJ2-1; 9 bases align to TRBD1. J lost 10 bases, V lost 4 bases, and 5 bases had no gene match. Per the germline V gene, CDR1 is LNHDA and CDR2 is SQIVND (reference sequence). The CDR3 covers 13 residues. This CDR3 reads CASSSNRGQEQFF. The CDR3 nucleotides read TGTGCCAGTAGTAGCAACAGGGGGCAAGAGCAGTTCTTC.

The chain recombines TRBV29-1 with TRBJ2-3; no clear D gene. Trimming left V 4 bases short and J 2 bases short, with 10 bases between. CDR1 and CDR2 from the germline V gene are SQVTM and ANQGSEA. The CDR3 consists of 13 residues. This CDR3 reads CSVVPPYTDTQYF. The CDR3 coding sequence is TGCAGCGTTGTCCCCCCGTACACAGATACGCAGTATTTT.

CDR3 loop: CASSLVPLEETQYF. CDR3 nucleotide sequence: TGTGCCAGCAGTTTGGTCCCCCTGGAGGAGACCCAGTACTTC. The chain joins TRBV28 to TRBJ2-5; D gene unclear. Trimming took 3 bases from V and 5 from J, leaving 13 bases between them. The V gene's germline CDR1 is MDHEN and CDR2 SYDVKM. This CDR3 contains 14 residues.

A single count supports this clone. Here the CDR3 DNA reads TGTGCCAGCAGCTTGGTTACTAGCGGGGCCCCCGAGCAGTTCTTC. Translation: CASSLVTSGAPEQFF. The chain has TRBV5-6 and TRBJ2-1; 10 bases match TRBD2. The CDR3 length is 15 residues. CDR1 SGHDT and CDR2 YYEEEE come from the germline V gene. Trimming cost V 0 bases and J 10 bases; bases outside gene matches: 7.

In its sample, this clone was seen once. Germline and junction disagree at one end, which may indicate a read error. The chain employs TRBV7-7 and TRBJ2-6; TRBD1 aligns across 7 bases. The germline CDR1 and CDR2 sequences are SSHAT and FNYEAQ (reference sequence). The CDR3 loop spans 15 amino acids. The chain's CDR3 is CASSVQGSGANVLTF. For the CDR3, the DNA is TGTGCTAGCAGCGTACAGGGGTCTGGGGCCAACGTCCTGACTTTC. The complete variable domain, with remaining parts taken from reference TRBV7-7 and TRBJ2-6, reads GAGVSQSPRYKVTKRGQDVTLRCDPISSHATLYWYQQALGQGPEFLTYFNYEAQPDKSGLPSDRFSAERPEGSISTLTIQRTEQRDSAMYRCASSVQGSGANVLTFGAGSRLTVL.

The chain joins TRBV6-5 to TRBJ1-1; no definite D call. Trimming took 7 bases from V and 0 from J, leaving 12 bases between them. The CDR3 totals 14 residues. Germline V gene data show CDR1 as MNHEY and CDR2 as SVGAGI. The CDR3 spells CASIHPGVNTEAFF. The CDR3 nucleotides are TGTGCCAGCATCCACCCCGGGGTGAACACTGAAGCTTTCTTT.

The chain recombines TRBV19 with TRBJ2-7; perhaps TRBD1 as D (5 bases). The CDR3 extends over 13 amino acids. CDR1 LNHDA and CDR2 SQIVND come from the germline V gene (reference sequence). Trimming shortened V by 7 bases and J by 0 bases, and 10 bases separated the two germline ends. The CDR3 region is CASTSDSSYEQYF. CDR3 nucleotides: TGTGCCAGTACTTCCGACAGCTCCTACGAGCAGTACTTC. The full variable domain, in which reference TRBV19 and TRBJ2-7 provide the parts outside the CDR3, is DGGITQSPKYLFRKEGQNVTLSCEQNLNHDAMYWYRQDPGQGLRLIYYSQIVNDFQKGDIAEGYSVSREKKESFPLTVTSAQKNPTAFYLCASTSDSSYEQYFGPGTRLTVT.

This clone is a singleton in its sample. The chain combines TRBV6-6 with TRBJ2-5; the match to TRBD2 covers 8 bases. Trimming at V came to 6 bases and at J to 4 bases, leaving 7 bases not matched to a gene. Germline CDR1 is MNHNY and CDR2 is SVGAGI (reference sequence). The CDR3 runs 14 residues. CDR3 sequence (DNA): TGTGCCAGCAGGGCCGGGACTAGAGGAGAGACCCAGTACTTC. This gives the protein CASRAGTRGETQYF.

This chain uses TRBV2 with TRBJ2-5; 7 nucleotides match TRBD1. The J segment lost 5 bases and the V segment lost 3 bases, leaving 9 bases of the junction unmatched. The CDR3 is made up of 15 amino acids. In germline, CDR1 is SNHLY, CDR2 FYNNEI. CDR3 amino acids: CASSDPQRGRETQYF. CDR3 sequence (DNA): TGTGCCAGCAGTGACCCGCAGAGGGGGCGGGAGACCCAGTACTTC.

The chain recombines TRBV5-1 with TRBJ2-7, with 7 bases fitting TRBD1. Per the germline V gene, CDR1 is SGHRS and CDR2 is YFSETQ. The CDR3 is made up of 15 amino acids. The V and J ends lost 4 bases and 3 bases, in that order; junction bases with no gene match: 10. CDR3 nucleotides: TGCGCCAGCAGCCCAAAGACAGGGAGTGTCTACGAGCAGTACTTC. Translation: CASSPKTGSVYEQYF.